The present T cell receptor beta chain was sequenced within a study of CD8+ T cells in alopecia areata. This CDR3 contains 14 residues. V was cut by 1 base and J by 2 bases, with 6 bases left in between. Germline CDR1 reads MNHDT; CDR2 reads YYDKIL. Using CD4, CD8alpha, NKG2D, NKG2ACE and other markers, pooled cutaneous lymph node cells were sorted. The study's findings and limits: Lesional scalp exceeded normal scalp in clonality, especially in alopecia totalis/universalis. Clarity of TCR sharing across patients fell short of that in mice, possibly HLA-related. Scalp samples also contribute reads from the resident alphabeta T cells found in normal skin.

This clone was seen many times. Its antigen is currently unknown. Each gene name is a mouse one. Read sequence stops 4 residues before the CDR3 end, and the germline J gene provides the missing end. Extracted RNA was reverse transcribed, and the resulting cDNA served as sequencing template. Some clones are missing from TCRdb's copy, which holds only in-frame ones; the method was immunoSEQ multiplex PCR. This sample carries about 300,000 clones, none of them present only once. The gene calls are TRBV17 and TRBJ2-1; D might be TRBD2 (6 bases). Material: CD4+ T cells sorted from a lymph node. The sequence came from a C3H/HeJ mouse with alopecia areata. The mouse strain carries the MHC haplotype H2-k. The covered CDR3 bases are TGTGCTAGCAGTAGAGGGGGGGACTATGCT. It is translated as CASSRGGDYA. The full CDR3 protein is CASSRGGDYAEQFF.